Listed below are T cell receptor beta chains from one sample, sequenced in a study of cytomegalovirus exposure and HLA in healthy donors. Sequencing used immunoSEQ multiplex PCR; TCRdb keeps in-frame clones, though not all of them. This sample yields roughly 86,000 clones, of which 70% to 80% are seen a single time; more than 7% belongs to the top ten. The material sequenced was PBMCs. These receptors originate from a man aged 55 to 69 in good health and CMV-seronegative. CDR3s include the opening cysteine and the closing phenylalanine or tryptophan. The D gene is left open where the match is weak. The size entry is marked missing in some rows and otherwise reads once, few, many or a size class.

v_call,clone_size,j_call,d_call,cdr3_nt,cdr3_aa
TRBV5-4,.,TRBJ2-2,.,TGTGCCAGCAGCTTGTCGGCCAGGGCCTCCACCGGGGAGCTGTTTTTT,CASSLSARASTGELFF
TRBV2,.,TRBJ2-7,TRBD2,TGTGCCAGCAGTGATTCGGGGGGGGCCATCTACGAGCAGTACTTC,CASSDSGGAIYEQYF
TRBV6-5,.,TRBJ2-3,TRBD2,TGTGCCAGCAGGACTAGCGGGGGGAACACAGATACGCAGTATTTT,CASRTSGGNTDTQYF
TRBV4-1,.,TRBJ2-1,TRBD1,TGCGCCAGCAGTACCGAGAGGGGGCCATATGAGCAGTTCTTC,CASSTERGPYEQFF
TRBV7-8,.,TRBJ1-4,.,TGTGCCAGCAGCTTGGGGCGGGGCGTAAATGAAAAACTGTTTTTT,CASSLGRGVNEKLFF
TRBV16,once,TRBJ2-2,TRBD1,TGTGCCAGCAGCCAATCACAGGGGGGCACCGGGGAGCTGTTTTTT,CASSQSQGGTGELFF
TRBV4-1,.,TRBJ1-5,TRBD1,TGCGCCAGCAGCCAAGAAAACAGGGGGCTTCAGCCCCAGCATTTT,CASSQENRGLQPQHF
TRBV28,.,TRBJ1-5,TRBD1,TGTGCCAGCAGTTTATATGGGACAGGAATGGATCAGCCCCAGCATTTT,CASSLYGTGMDQPQHF
TRBV9,.,TRBJ2-7,TRBD2,TGTGCCAGCAGCTGGGGACTAGCGGGGGACGAGCAGTACTTC,CASSWGLAGDEQYF
TRBV6-6,few,TRBJ1-1,.,TGTGCCAGCAGACAGGGCTCGAACACTGAAGCTTTCTTT,CASRQGSNTEAFF
TRBV21-1,.,TRBJ2-1,.,TGTGCCAGCAGCATCCGACTCCCTATGAGTTACAATGAGCAGTTCTTC,CASSIRLPMSYNEQFF
TRBV5-5,.,TRBJ2-5,TRBD1,TGTGCCAGCCTCTACTCACACAGGGGACCCCAAGAGACCCAGTACTTC,CASLYSHRGPQETQYF
TRBV2,.,TRBJ2-7,TRBD1,TGTGCCAGCAGTGAAGGGGGAACGACAGGGTACAAGCAGTACTTC,CASSEGGTTGYKQYF
TRBV4-3,.,TRBJ1-2,TRBD1,TGCGCCAGCAGCCAGACGGTAGTGGGACAGCCTAACTATGGCTACACCTTC,CASSQTVVGQPNYGYTF
TRBV28,.,TRBJ2-4,TRBD2,TGTGCCAGCAGTCGATACCCCCTAGCGGGAGGGGAAAACATTCAGTACTTC,CASSRYPLAGGENIQYF
TRBV4-1,.,TRBJ2-2,.,TGCGCCAGCAGCCAAGATGTGGCCGACACCGGGGAGCTGTTTTTT,CASSQDVADTGELFF
TRBV4-2,.,TRBJ2-2,TRBD2,TGTGCCAGCAGCCAAGATTTAGCGGGAGGCAACACCGGGGAGCTGTTTTTT,CASSQDLAGGNTGELFF
TRBV29-1,.,TRBJ1-1,.,TGCAGCACTAACAGGGACCGTGACACTGAAGCTTTCTTT,CSTNRDRDTEAFF
TRBV2,.,TRBJ1-3,TRBD1,TGTGCCAGCAGAGCGGACAGGGTACGCGGAAACACCATATATTTT,CASRADRVRGNTIYF
TRBV30,.,TRBJ2-5,TRBD1,TGTGCCTGGGGGACAGGGGCCGGGGAGACCCAGTACTTC,CAWGTGAGETQYF
TRBV19,once,TRBJ2-3,TRBD2,TGTGCCAGTAGTACAAGGACTAGCGGGGACACAGATACGCAGTATTTT,CASSTRTSGDTDTQYF
TRBV5-1,.,TRBJ1-1,.,TGCGCCAGCAGGCGGGGAGGGTTGGAGGACACTGAAGCTTTCTTT,CASRRGGLEDTEAFF
TRBV5-1,few,TRBJ2-7,TRBD1,TGCGCCAGCAGCCTGGTCCCCGGGACAGATGAGCAGTACTTC,CASSLVPGTDEQYF
TRBV2,few,TRBJ2-5,TRBD1,TGTGCCAGCAGTGACGCCCCCCAGGGGGCCGGAGAGACCCAGTACTTC,CASSDAPQGAGETQYF
TRBV5-1,.,TRBJ2-5,.,TGCGCCAGCAGCCCTGCGGAGACCCAGTACTTC,CASSPAETQYF
TRBV2,.,TRBJ2-7,TRBD1,TGTGCCAGCAGTCCCGGGACAGGGGGCATATACGAGCAGTACTTC,CASSPGTGGIYEQYF
TRBV5-4,.,TRBJ2-4,TRBD1,TGTGCCAGCAGCTATGACAGGGGGAACATTCAGTACTTC,CASSYDRGNIQYF
TRBV2,once,TRBJ2-7,TRBD2,TGTGCCAGCAGTGAAGCCAGGGTAGCGGGCTACGAGCAGTACTTC,CASSEARVAGYEQYF
TRBV5-4,once,TRBJ1-1,.,TGTGCCAGCAGCTTGCAGGGCGGCAACACTGAAGCTTTCTTT,CASSLQGGNTEAFF
TRBV5-1,.,TRBJ2-1,TRBD2,TGCGCCAGCAGCTTGGGACTAGCGGGACTCCCCAATGAGCAGTTCTTC,CASSLGLAGLPNEQFF
TRBV7-2,.,TRBJ2-5,TRBD1,TGTGCCAGCAGCAACCGGTGGGACAGACAAGAGACCCAGTACTTC,CASSNRWDRQETQYF
TRBV10-1,few,TRBJ2-2,TRBD1,TGCGCCAGCACTGACAGGGGTGCCGGGGAGCTGTTTTTT,CASTDRGAGELFF
TRBV4-3,.,TRBJ2-5,TRBD2,TGCGCCAGCAGCCAAGACATGAACTCGGGGGGTAGTTTGGAGACCCAGTACTTC,CASSQDMNSGGSLETQYF
TRBV11-2,.,TRBJ2-1,.,TGTGCCAGCAGCCAAGCGGTGAGCTCCTACAATGAGCAGTTCTTC,CASSQAVSSYNEQFF
TRBV9,.,TRBJ1-6,.,TGTGCCAGCAGCGGTACAGTGACGCTTTCACCCCTCCACTTT,CASSGTVTLSPLHF
TRBV27,few,TRBJ2-3,TRBD2,TGTGCCAGCAGTTTCGAGCGGGGGGGCGTAGATACGCAGTATTTT,CASSFERGGVDTQYF
TRBV4-1,.,TRBJ2-1,.,TGCGCCAGCAGCCATGCGGACAGATACAATGAGCAGTTCTTC,CASSHADRYNEQFF
TRBV5-1,.,TRBJ2-2,.,TGCGCCAGCAGCTTGGATTCTCCACAAACCGGGGAGCTGTTTTTT,CASSLDSPQTGELFF
TRBV28,few,TRBJ1-5,TRBD1,TGTGCCAGCAGCTCGACAGGGGTAAGCAATCAGCCCCAGCATTTT,CASSSTGVSNQPQHF
TRBV5-1,.,TRBJ2-7,TRBD1,TGCGCCAGCAGCGCCGGGACAGGGGCCTACGAGCAGTACTTC,CASSAGTGAYEQYF
TRBV2,once,TRBJ1-6,TRBD1,TGTGCCAGCAATAAGGACAGGGGAAATTCACCCCTCCACTTT,CASNKDRGNSPLHF
TRBV11-3,.,TRBJ2-3,TRBD2,TGTGCCAGCAGCCCGGGACTAGCGGACACAGATACGCAGTATTTT,CASSPGLADTDTQYF
TRBV18,.,TRBJ1-1,.,TGTGCCAGCTCACCCACCCAGGGTGCCACTGAAGCTTTCTTT,CASSPTQGATEAFF
TRBV19,.,TRBJ1-1,TRBD1,TGTGCCAGTAGTATAGTTGGGACAGACACCGCCGCTAGCTTT,CASSIVGTDTAASF
TRBV29-1,few,TRBJ1-4,TRBD1,TGCAGCGCCGGAAGTGGACAGGGGTTGTTTTTT,CSAGSGQGLFF